The clone carrying this T cell receptor (beta chain) came up many times. TCRdb processed the 5' RACE reads anew with MiXCR; each CDR3 protein has one entry. The sample holds about 39,000 distinct CDR3 sequences, over 9% seen once. With V trimmed by 3 bases and J by 4 bases, 7 bases remained unmatched. The germline gives CDR1 DFQATT, CDR2 SNEGSKA (reference sequence). This CDR3 contains 14 residues. This entry comes from a study of CD8 T cells in ankylosing spondylitis. The chain has TRBV20-1 and TRBJ2-5, with TRBD2 matching over 8 bases. The sequenced material came from blood, either unsorted or a sorted T cell fraction (not recorded which). The sequence derives from a male donor with ankylosing spondylitis or in good health (not recorded which). The CDR3 is CSASRAGVGETQYF. In DNA form, the CDR3 reads TGCAGTGCTAGCCGAGCGGGAGTTGGAGAGACCCAGTACTTC.